This T cell receptor beta chain was observed in a study of identical twins. A universal primer site was added by template switching, and unique molecular identifiers were carried by the cDNA. TCRdb independently ran MiXCR on the 5' RACE reads; one entry per CDR3 protein. Of approximately 300,000 distinct CDR3 sequences detected, around 9.7% appear once; the ten largest clones hold roughly 6.8%. Of note for this clonotype: What it binds is unknown.

Findings of the study overall: Beta out-of-frame sequences displayed a weaker excess of sharing between twins. Conclusions rested on cross-sectional statistics rather than following the same donors.

The same specimen was also included in a second study, on yellow fever vaccine responses in identical twins.

The specimen was CD8+ T cells sorted from blood. The TCR originated in a woman between 18 and 29 years old in good health.

As DNA, the CDR3 is TGCAGTGCTCGGGCGGCCGGGACCTACGAGCAGTACTTC. Its translation: CSARAAGTYEQYF. The rearrangement uses TRBV20-1 and TRBJ2-7; a weak D match, TRBD2 (5 bases). The CDR3 consists of 13 residues. Trimming stripped 5 bases from V and 2 bases from J, with 13 bases between. The germline CDR1 and CDR2 sequences are DFQATT and SNEGSKA (reference sequence).